These T cell receptor beta chains were read from a single sample in a study of human T cells and chemical hapten exposure. TCRdb analysed the RACE reads with MiXCR anew, one entry per CDR3 protein. The sample lists 100,000 or so distinct CDR3 sequences, under 35% occurring once. This material consisted of whole blood, taken in connection with sensitization to the hapten diphenylcyclopropenone (DPC). The receptors were sampled from a man between 40 and 49 years old with alopecia areata. Some clones in this sample may be carry-over from other donors' samples. The conserved cysteine and the conserved F or W are not part of the CDR3 here. A row's size may be missing; if present it is once, few, many or a size class.

clone size	V gene	CDR3 protein
-	TRBV4-1	ASSLSTGTAWTEAF
-	TRBV30	AWSTGEVLGYT
few	TRBV9	ASSVSGKGNVLT
few	TRBV13	ASSRHQGLAGGNEQF
-	TRBV20-1	SAGAGVRFNEQF
-	TRBV7-2	ASSRTYNQPQH
-	TRBV27	ASSLGWGPDTQY
-	TRBV29-1	SVVGRSAEYNEQF
-	TRBV24-1	ATSDFLDSQVNEQF
few	TRBV24-1	ATSRTGAATDTQY
-	TRBV11-2	ASSLTGPRYNEQF
-	TRBV4-3	ASSPYRQGRPEAF
few	TRBV7-2	ASSLAATSGQFANTGELF
-	TRBV6-5	ANKPRRAGGNTEAF
-	TRBV7-2	ASSPPTRLRAQF
-	TRBV2	ASSESRTRATNEQF
few	TRBV19	ASSARQDIYT
few	TRBV20-1	SPRDRDSYEQY
few	TRBV20-1	SVHGESVGHEQY
-	TRBV3-1	ASGSSGNTIY
-	TRBV7-2	ASRGNGQGGST
once	TRBV7-9	ASTPGQTPREQY
few	TRBV7-2	ASSPDNYGYT
many	TRBV12-3/TRBV12-4	ASSDKPDSTDTQY
-	TRBV7-9	ASSRRTSLEADTQY
few	TRBV4-1	ASSPFSGRGTYNEQF
-	TRBV27	ASSSRMFSGANVLT
many	TRBV29-1	SATPSTDTQY
-	TRBV6-2/TRBV6-3	ASSYTRTNAHNEQF
few	TRBV29-1	SVGQKNTEAF
-	TRBV5-8	ASSLEGARNQPQH
-	TRBV5-6	ASSLVHQNTEAF
-	TRBV10-3	AISVTLVESSNFYGYT
few	TRBV7-2	ASSLVVSETQY
few	TRBV28	ASTSPSGANVLT
-	TRBV6-1	ASMLEPTGTYEQY
few	TRBV7-2	ASSKPEGQTDTQY
-	TRBV14	ASSQDLGARNEQF
-	TRBV7-8	ASSLGSGQHSPLH
-	TRBV6-2/TRBV6-3	ASSLGSAMGNEQF
-	TRBV11-1	ASSNTGTYEQY
-	TRBV29-1	SVGPGLAGGTGELF
-	TRBV15	ATSNHQGRSQPQH
-	TRBV20-1	SARTPWTSGSTDTQY
few	TRBV4-3	ASSQTGVYGYT
-	TRBV20-1	SAVREPGGEQF
-	TRBV6-5	ASSSQGGVAYNEQF